These 10 T cell receptor beta chains were all obtained from the same sample, sequenced in a study of cytomegalovirus exposure and HLA in healthy donors. 60 Vbeta and 13 Jbeta primers were used in PCR. Using immunoSEQ multiplex PCR, the repertoire was profiled, and TCRdb retains in-frame clones only, with some absent. Of about 220,000 clones in the sample, roughly 82% were seen once. Sequencing was performed on PBMCs. Receptor source: a man in his forties in good health and CMV-seropositive.

V usage is TRBV13 and J usage is TRBJ2-1, with TRBD1 matching over 11 bases. After removal of 4 bases from V and 5 bases from J, the junction contained 7 bases not matched to a gene. CDR3 size: 16 residues. Germline CDR1 reads PRHDT; CDR2 reads FYEKMQ (reference sequence). This chain's CDR3 is CASSSRTGGEDNEQFF. CDR3 DNA: TGTGCCAGCAGCTCCCGGACAGGGGGCGAGGACAATGAGCAGTTCTTC.

Note on this clone: Since a much larger clone is just one base distant, this may be a read error. J is TRBJ1-1 and V is TRBV6-6; D gene uncertain. Per germline, CDR1 MNHNY and CDR2 SVGAGI (reference sequence). This CDR3 region has 12 residues. The CDR3 loop reads CASSRKNSEAFF. In DNA form, the CDR3 reads TGTGCCAGCAGTCGAAAGAACAGTGAAGCTTTCTTT.

This sequence joins TRBV5-1 and TRBJ1-2; 10 nucleotides align to TRBD1. CDR1 SGHRS and CDR2 YFSETQ come from the germline V gene. Losses at the gene ends were 1 base for V and 6 bases for J; bases not matched to a gene: 12. This CDR3 contains 17 residues. CDR3 sequence reads: CASSLSGGQGSYNGYTF. For the CDR3, the DNA is TGCGCCAGCAGCTTGTCGGGGGGACAGGGGAGTTACAATGGCTACACCTTC.

The chain is built from TRBV30 and TRBJ1-1; 7 bases align to TRBD1. The ends lost 2 bases at V and 5 bases at J; junction bases unmatched: 11. This CDR3 region has 15 residues. The germline CDR1 and CDR2 sequences are GTSNPN and SVGIG (reference sequence). This chain's CDR3 is CAWSPSDRLRTEAFF. CDR3 nucleotide sequence: TGTGCCTGGAGTCCCTCGGACAGGTTGAGGACTGAAGCTTTCTTT.

This rearrangement joins TRBV29-1 to TRBJ2-1, with TRBD2 as a possible D gene (5 bases). The CDR3 has 15 residues. Trimming took off 8 bases at V and 2 bases at J, with 19 bases between the two ends. CDR1 is SQVTM, CDR2 ANQGSEA, per germline. CDR3 nucleotide sequence: TGCAGCTCCGGGATGCCAGGTCTCCCCTACAATGAGCAGTTCTTC. Amino acid sequence: CSSGMPGLPYNEQFF.

The chain couples TRBV11-2 to TRBJ2-7; D is possibly TRBD2 (5 bases). The CDR3 is 13 residues long. The germline V gene encodes CDR1 SGHAT and CDR2 FQNNGV. The V end lost 6 bases, the J end lost 4 bases, and 13 bases lay between the germline ends. CDR3 sequence: CASRSGSAYEQYF. Here the CDR3 DNA reads TGTGCCAGCAGATCGGGGTCCGCGTACGAGCAGTACTTC.

This chain links TRBV27 with TRBJ2-1; 15 nucleotides line up with TRBD2. CDR1 MNHEY and CDR2 SMNVEV come from the germline V gene (reference sequence). The V segment lost 5 bases and the J segment 8 bases; nucleotides outside the gene matches: 19. The CDR3 is made up of 20 amino acids. The CDR3 region is CASSTSTGGLAGGPSDEQFF. The CDR3 DNA sequence: TGTGCCAGCAGTACCTCGACAGGTGGACTAGCGGGAGGGCCCTCGGATGAGCAGTTCTTC.

This clone was counted once. The chain is built from TRBV11-3 and TRBJ2-1; D unresolved. This CDR3 comprises 11 residues. CDR1 SGHNT and CDR2 YENEEA come from the germline V gene. The ends were cut back, 8 bases at V and 8 bases at J, with 10 bases in the middle. This CDR3 is CASPPRYEQFF. The CDR3 DNA is TGTGCCAGCCCCCCACGGTATGAGCAGTTCTTC.

The chain combines TRBV12-5 with TRBJ1-5, with unresolved D. The germline V gene has CDR1 LGHNT and CDR2 FRNRAP. V was pared by 5 bases and J by 4 bases, with 6 bases between. This CDR3 has 12 amino acids. The CDR3 spells CASGRDNQPQHF. DNA for the CDR3: TGTGCTAGTGGTCGCGATAATCAGCCCCAGCATTTT.

This clone came up a few times. The chain joins TRBV27 to TRBJ1-1, with 7 bases aligning to TRBD1. The CDR3 runs to 14 residues. Unmatched junction bases numbered 5, after V lost 3 bases and J lost 4 bases. Germline V gene data show CDR1 as MNHEY and CDR2 as SMNVEV (reference sequence). The CDR3 region is CASSFDRVSTEAFF. As DNA, the CDR3 is TGTGCCAGCAGTTTCGACAGGGTAAGCACTGAAGCTTTCTTT.